This T cell receptor beta chain stems from a study of control samples from healthy donors and cancer patients. V lost 2 bases and J lost 2, with 6 bases in between. Germline CDR1 and CDR2: SNHLY and FYNNEI. This CDR3 is built from 13 residues. Measured with immunoSEQ multiplex PCR; TCRdb has only the in-frame clones, and not every one. The repertoire holds around 25,000 clones, with about nine tenths as singletons. This clonotype was obtained from a man over 45 with lung cancer. This chain links TRBV2 with TRBJ1-1, with D uncertain. Sample: PBMCs. CDR3 coding DNA: TGTGCCAGCAGTGAACTGATAAACACTGAAGCTTTCTTT. Protein sequence: CASSELINTEAFF.